The 25 T cell receptor beta chains in this list originate from one sample, sequenced in a study of metastatic and nonmetastatic thyroid tumors. TCRdb called clones again from the PCR reads with MiXCR. The table includes about 93,000 clones, 12% detected once. Thyroid surgery had not been preceded by any treatment in any patient. Material for sequencing was blood. These receptors were obtained from a female donor with papillary thyroid cancer or a benign thyroid nodule (not recorded which). Some clones in this sample may be carry-over from other donors' samples.

This clone was counted at least ten times. This chain links TRBV6-1 with TRBJ1-1, with a tentative D call TRBD1 (6 bases). In germline, CDR1 is MNHNS, CDR2 SASEGT. V was cut by 4 bases and J by 4 bases, with 19 bases left in between. This CDR3 contains 16 residues. In DNA form, the CDR3 reads TGTGCCAGCAGTGTACAACCACCGGGACACGGCACTGAAGCTTTCTTT. This gives the protein CASSVQPPGHGTEAFF.

This clone has a count of ten or more. The chain carries TRBV4-3 and TRBJ2-2; 8 bases are a match to TRBD2. This CDR3 is built from 16 residues. Germline lookup yields CDR1 LGHNA and CDR2 YSLEER. The junction had 4 bases not matched to a gene; V was cut back by 3 bases and J by 1 base. The CDR3 DNA reads as TGCGCCAGCAGCCATGCTAGCGGGCTGAACACCGGGGAGCTGTTTTTT. Protein: CASSHASGLNTGELFF.

This clone was counted many times. This chain uses TRBV2 with TRBJ1-5; TRBD1 aligns across 7 bases. The CDR3 is 14 residues long. Germline values: CDR1 SNHLY, CDR2 FYNNEI. Trimming at V came to 7 bases and at J to 1 base, leaving 4 bases not matched to a gene. CDR3 sequence: CASTSDRSNQPQHF. The CDR3 bases are TGTGCCAGCACTTCGGACAGGAGCAATCAGCCCCAGCATTTT.

This clone was seen many times. The V call is TRBV28, the J call TRBJ2-1; D unclear. The V gene lost 7 bases and the J gene lost 0 bases, with 7 bases spanning the gap. Germline CDR1 reads MDHEN; CDR2 reads SYDVKM. CDR3 size: 13 residues. For the CDR3, the DNA is TGTGCCAGCACGCTGAGCTCCTACAATGAGCAGTTCTTC. Translating it yields CASTLSSYNEQFF.

This clone was found many times. The V gene is TRBV7-2, the J gene TRBJ1-2; D not certain. The CDR3 has 13 residues. V lost 1 base, J lost 4 bases, and 7 bases lay in between. Germline V gene lookup returns CDR1 SGHTA and CDR2 FQGNSA. The DNA for the CDR3 is TGTGCCAGCAGCTTAGAAGTCGCCTATGGCTACACCTTC. It yields the protein CASSLEVAYGYTF.

In its sample, this clone was seen a few times. With a much larger clone just one base away, this may be a read error. Other DNA sequences in this sample translate to the same CDR3. The chain combines TRBV6-1 with TRBJ2-1; D is perhaps TRBD1 or TRBD2 (7 bases each). Germline V lookup: CDR1 MNHNS, CDR2 SASEGT. The CDR3 runs to 15 residues. CDR3 in amino acids: CVSPPPQGGEDEQFF. CDR3 DNA sequence: TGTGTCAGCCCCCCCCCGCAGGGGGGGGAGGATGAGCAGTTCTTC.

This clone was observed many times. CDR3 amino acids: CSVDGHTEAFF. DNA of the CDR3: TGCAGCGTTGATGGACACACTGAAGCTTTCTTT. The chain links TRBV29-1 to TRBJ1-1, with D unresolved. This CDR3 is built from 11 residues. V was shortened by 3 bases and J by 3 bases, with 5 bases between the two germline ends. Germline V gene sequence: CDR1 SQVTM, CDR2 ANQGSEA.

This clone was recorded at least ten times. The sample carries other DNA sequences with the same CDR3. The chain combines TRBV20-1 with TRBJ2-7; possible D gene TRBD2, 5 bases. CDR3 length: 13 residues. Trimming cost V 1 base and J 4 bases, with 11 bases left between them. Germline V gene lookup returns CDR1 DFQATT and CDR2 SNEGSKA (reference sequence). The CDR3 DNA reads as TGCAGTGCTAGAGGGCTAGCAGGATACGAGCAGTACTTC. This gives the protein CSARGLAGYEQYF.

This clone was observed a handful of times. The rearrangement joins TRBV28 to TRBJ1-6; 8 positions match TRBD1. The CDR3 extends over 15 amino acids. The V gene's germline CDR1 is MDHEN and CDR2 SYDVKM. V lost 2 bases, J lost 12 bases, and 9 bases stayed unmatched. DNA for the CDR3: TGTGCCAGCAGTTTAGGAGGACAGGGAGAGAAACCCCTCCACTTT. It specifies CASSLGGQGEKPLHF. The whole variable domain, remainder taken from reference TRBV28 and TRBJ1-6, is DVKVTQSSRYLVKRTGEKVFLECVQDMDHENMFWYRQDPGLGLRLIYFSYDVKMKEKGDIPEGYSVSREKKERFSLILESASTNQTSMYLCASSLGGQGEKPLHFGNGTRLTVT.

This clone was observed many times. J is TRBJ2-1 and V is TRBV20-1, with 8 positions matching TRBD2. Losses at the gene ends were 1 base for V and 7 bases for J; bases not matched to a gene: 3. CDR3 size: 13 residues. Germline CDR1 DFQATT, CDR2 SNEGSKA (reference sequence). CDR3 loop: CSARATSANEQFF. The DNA for the CDR3 is TGCAGTGCTAGAGCGACTAGCGCGAATGAGCAGTTCTTC.

This clone appeared many times. The sample has other DNA sequences that encode this CDR3 too. The chain employs TRBV13 and TRBJ1-3; D is unclear. Trimming stripped 2 bases from V and 0 bases from J, with 5 bases between. Germline V lookup: CDR1 PRHDT, CDR2 FYEKMQ (reference sequence). The CDR3 sequence is 14 residues long. The CDR3 is CASSLQISGNTIYF. The CDR3 DNA sequence: TGTGCCAGCAGCTTACAGATCTCTGGAAACACCATATATTTT.

This clone was seen many times. J is TRBJ2-1 and V is TRBV6-2 or TRBV6-3, with 10 bases matching TRBD2. Germline CDR1 and CDR2: MNHEY and SVGEGT. The CDR3 is 15 amino acids. The V and J ends lost 2 bases and 10 bases, in that order; junction bases with no gene match: 8. CDR3 DNA: TGTGCCAGCAGTTACGTGGTAGCGGGAGGTAAAGAGCAGTTCTTC. This gives the protein CASSYVVAGGKEQFF.

This clone was observed a few times. This may arise from a read error, as a much more abundant clone is one base away. The chain links TRBV29-1 to TRBJ2-7, with a weak D call TRBD2 (6 bases). Trimming removed 8 bases from V and 4 bases from J, with 12 bases in between. The germline V gene encodes CDR1 SQVTM and CDR2 ANQGSEA. This CDR3 has 11 amino acids. CDR3 region: CSSLEGYEQYF. CDR3 DNA sequence: TGCAGCTCCCTGGAGGGGTACGAGCAGTACTTC.

The rearrangement joins TRBV20-1 to TRBJ2-7, with D possibly being TRBD1 (6 bases). Germline V gene data show CDR1 as DFQATT and CDR2 as SNEGSKA (reference sequence). Trimming shortened V by 1 base and J by 5 bases, and 12 bases separated the two germline ends. There are 13 residues in the CDR3. Here the CDR3 reads CSARATGSNEQYF. The CDR3 coding sequence is TGCAGTGCTAGAGCAACAGGGAGCAACGAGCAGTACTTC.

This clone was recorded at least ten times. The J gene is TRBJ2-7, the V gene TRBV19; D may match TRBD1 or TRBD2 (5 bases each). V shed 0 bases and J shed 11 bases, with 14 bases lying between them. CDR1 LNHDA and CDR2 SQIVND come from the germline V gene (reference sequence). The CDR3 totals 13 residues. CDR3 residues: CASSIERVEGKYF. DNA for the CDR3: TGTGCCAGTAGTATAGAGAGGGTCGAGGGGAAGTACTTC.

This clone has at least ten counts. The V gene is TRBV28, the J gene TRBJ2-1; 10 nucleotides align to TRBD1. V lost 6 bases to trimming and J lost 3 bases; unmatched junction nucleotides: 5. The CDR3 has 15 residues. The germline V gene has CDR1 MDHEN and CDR2 SYDVKM. In DNA, the CDR3 is TGTGCCAGCAGCTACGGACAGGGGGGCTACAATGAGCAGTTCTTC. It encodes CASSYGQGGYNEQFF.

This clone was seen repeatedly, ten times or more. This chain uses TRBV7-9 with TRBJ2-1, with 7 bases matching TRBD1. The CDR3 length is 15 residues. V lost 5 bases, J lost 9 bases, and 13 bases stayed unmatched. Germline V CDR1 and CDR2: SEHNR, FQNEAQ (reference sequence). CDR3 sequence reads: CASSPAGGLSTEQFF. The CDR3, as DNA: TGTGCCAGCAGCCCCGCAGGGGGTTTGTCAACTGAGCAGTTCTTC.

V is TRBV5-1 and J is TRBJ2-6; D is unclear. The V and J ends lost 3 bases and 1 base respectively, with 14 bases between them. Germline CDR1 is SGHRS and CDR2 is YFSETQ. The CDR3 covers 17 residues. CDR3: CASSSLAGASGANVLTF. The CDR3 DNA reads TGCGCCAGCAGCTCCTTAGCTGGAGCGTCTGGGGCCAACGTCCTGACTTTC.

This clone was observed at least ten times. V and J are TRBV27 and TRBJ2-2, with 7 bases aligning to TRBD1. The CDR3 contains 16 residues. After removal of 2 bases from V and 3 bases from J, the junction contained 6 bases not matched to a gene. Germline-derived CDR1 and CDR2 are MNHEY and SMNVEV (reference sequence). Here the CDR3 reads CASSLIPQGDTGELFF. CDR3 in DNA: TGTGCCAGCAGTTTAATCCCCCAGGGGGACACCGGGGAGCTGTTTTTT.

As for this clone: Just one base apart from a much larger clone, this may be a read error. The sample has other DNA sequences that encode this CDR3 too. This chain joins TRBV29-1 and TRBJ2-5; a possible D gene is TRBD2 (5 bases). The CDR3 is made up of 14 amino acids. V was trimmed by 4 bases and J by 5 bases, leaving 17 bases between them. Germline V lookup: CDR1 SQVTM, CDR2 ANQGSEA. The CDR3 sequence: CSVALAGGPETQYF. The CDR3 DNA is TGCAGCGTTGCCCTGGCTGGAGGCCCCGAGACCCAGTACTTC.

Regarding this clone: A clone one base away is much larger, so this may be a read error. The sample carries other DNA sequences with the same CDR3. The genes are TRBV5-4 and TRBJ2-2; 9 nucleotides agree with TRBD1. In germline, CDR1 is SGHNT, CDR2 YYREEE (reference sequence). The CDR3 totals 16 residues. The V gene end was trimmed by 3 bases and the J gene end by 4 bases; junction bases not matched to a gene: 7. The CDR3 is CASSSDRGQGTGELFF. CDR3 in DNA: TGTGCCAGCAGCTCGGACAGGGGTCAAGGCACCGGGGAGCTGTTTTTT.

This clone has ten or more counts. V gene TRBV20-1 combines with J gene TRBJ2-7, with TRBD1 identical over 9 bases. This CDR3 is 16 amino acids long. J was trimmed by 6 bases and V by 0 bases; bases with no gene match: 12. Germline V CDR1 and CDR2: DFQATT, SNEGSKA (reference sequence). CDR3 protein: CSARDEIRRDRVEQYF. The CDR3 DNA reads as TGCAGTGCTAGAGATGAAATTCGGAGGGACAGGGTCGAGCAGTACTTC.

The chain carries TRBV28 and TRBJ2-7; D is uncertain. The CDR3 extends over 11 amino acids. V gave up 10 bases and J gave up 3 bases, with 10 bases separating them. The germline V gene encodes CDR1 MDHEN and CDR2 SYDVKM. In nucleotides, the CDR3 is TGTGCCATTAACCATAACTACGAGCAGTACTTC. Its protein product is CAINHNYEQYF.

In the case of this clone: This sequence may be a read error, since a much larger clone differs from it by one base. V and J are TRBV7-9 and TRBJ2-2, with 8 bases lining up with TRBD1. The V gene's germline CDR1 is SEHNR and CDR2 FQNEAQ (reference sequence). V was clipped by 6 bases and J by 9 bases; unmatched bases: 12. The CDR3 extends over 15 amino acids. The CDR3 spells CASRPGQGGARELFF. The CDR3 region has the DNA TGTGCCAGCAGACCAGGACAGGGAGGCGCCAGGGAGCTGTTTTTT.

This clone showed up many times. In nucleotides, the CDR3 is TGTGCCTGGAGGGTATTCGGACAGGCATTGAACACTGAAGCTTTCTTT. Residues: CAWRVFGQALNTEAFF. The chain is built from TRBV30 and TRBJ1-1, with 7 bases identical to TRBD1. J was trimmed by 0 bases and V by 3 bases; bases with no gene match: 10. There are 16 residues in the CDR3. The germline gives CDR1 GTSNPN, CDR2 SVGIG (reference sequence).